This T cell receptor (beta chain) is drawn from a study of cytomegalovirus exposure and HLA in healthy donors. Study-level information: An analysis done earlier identified more than 100 million unique TCR beta sequences from 190 million or so T cells.

Worth noting for this clone: The target antigen is unknown.

Researchers ran the PCR with 60 Vbeta and 13 Jbeta primers. The data were produced by immunoSEQ multiplex PCR, yet TCRdb's version contains in-frame clones alone and is incomplete. The data show 150,000 to 200,000 clones, around 86% seen once. Trimming pared 0 bases from V and 0 bases from J, leaving 5 bases between. In germline, CDR1 is MNHEY, CDR2 SVGAGI. CDR3 length: 15 residues. Overall study findings and caveats: In a later analysis, most CMV-associated TCR beta chains appeared HLA-restricted.

The rearrangement joins TRBV6-5 to TRBJ2-2; D not resolved. The sequenced sample consisted of PBMCs. This sequence originates from a woman younger than 35 in good health and CMV-seronegative. The CDR3 loop is CASSYSPANTGELFF. The DNA for the CDR3 is TGTGCCAGCAGTTACTCTCCAGCGAACACCGGGGAGCTGTTTTTT.